This TCR beta chain was captured by sequencing in a study of blood T cell repertoires in COVID-19 (dated by TCRdb to the early 2020s). Study-level background: Collaborator samples came from the United States, Italy and Spain and covered acute and convalescent phases of COVID-19. The prospective study material was composed of cDNA or gDNA derived from T cells, B-cell-depleted T cells, or PBMCs. Deeply sampled blood TCRbeta repertoires from subjects exposed to, actively infected with, or recovered from COVID-19 were included in the dataset. A freely available public database, intended as a resource for researchers studying the immune response to SARS-CoV-2, is where the repertoires were released. Samples came from the ongoing ImmuneRACE study (first 160 participants) plus 1,254 subjects from 6 global collaborators. A de-identified subject ID, COVID-19 status, age in years and sex were almost always included in the sample metadata. Where HLA class I and class II types were available, the types were taken from metadata supplied by the sample provider, not from assay-based typing. General conclusions and limits of the study: The amount of clinical and demographic metadata varied by source and participant and was provided uncurated.

The immunoSEQ Assay, a bias-controlled multiplex PCR, was used to amplify TCRbeta CDR3 regions from genomic DNA. The source study handled its data this way. Within the assay, amplification of reference gene primers was used to estimate how many nucleated cells each sample contained. Sequence reads were collapsed and filtered to measure the absolute abundance of every unique TCRbeta CDR3 rearrangement. Productive Simpson clonality was computed per sample as the square root of Simpson's diversity index over productive rearrangements. Held by TCRdb, this immuneACCESS table contains in-frame sequences only and omits some clones. Under half of the omission traces to an unresolved V gene where checked; the cause of the rest is unknown. The V and J calls and clone size come from that table; D and trimming were worked out from the DNA. This sample is represented by 200,000 to 250,000 clones; roughly 86% of them were singletons. The top ten clonotypes cover less than 4% of the sample.

The germline V gene yields SNHLY for CDR1 and FYNNEI for CDR2. Its CDR3 holds 14 amino acids, cysteine through phenylalanine. Only the CDR3 DNA is retained, 42 bases long and in frame from the first base. Compared with germline, V lacks 6 bases and J lacks 0 bases; bases without a gene match: 2. Another Seattle source contributed samples from volunteer blood donors who had recovered from COVID-19. The collaborating institutions used their own protocols to collect whole blood in K2EDTA tubes. For TCRbeta analysis, collaborators shipped samples as frozen whole blood, isolated PBMCs, or DNA extracted from either of those sample types. As concerns this clone: Its antigen remains unidentified. Per-base qualities were not stored, and no clone one base away is much larger.

This clonotype was obtained from a woman between 25 and 40 years old who had recovered from COVID-19. The sequence is built from TRBV2 and TRBJ2-3; a stretch of 8 junction bases matches TRBD1. The specimen sequenced was peripheral blood. The DNA reads as follows: TGTGCCAGCAGGGACAGGGTTAGCACAGATACGCAGTATTTT. Protein translation: CASRDRVSTDTQYF.